The 8 T cell receptor beta chains below were found in one sample sequenced in a study of blood T cells in healthy people across ages. Next came a second PCR, run for about 6 to 12 cycles, which used a sample-barcoded 5' primer along with a J-beta primer mix. TCRdb processed the 5' RACE reads anew with MiXCR; each CDR3 protein has one entry. The table lists roughly 800,000 distinct CDR3 sequences, roughly 60% of them singletons. The sequenced sample consisted of blood. The receptors originated from a man under 40 in good health.

This chain joins TRBV7-9 and TRBJ2-3, with 10 bases identical to TRBD2. The V and J ends lost 6 bases and 1 base, in that order; junction bases with no gene match: 1. The CDR3 has 14 residues. Germline V CDR1 and CDR2: SEHNR, FQNEAQ (reference sequence). The CDR3 nucleotides read TGTGCCAGCAGAACTAGCGGGGGCACAGATACGCAGTATTTT. Translation gives CASRTSGGTDTQYF. Filled out from reference TRBV7-9 and TRBJ2-3, the complete variable domain reads DTGVSQNPRHKITKRGQNVTFRCDPISEHNRLYWYRQTLGQGPEFLTYFQNEAQLEKSRLLSDRFSAERPKGSFSTLEIQRTEQGDSAMYLCASRTSGGTDTQYFGPGTRLTVL.

This clonotype was recorded many times. The chain joins TRBV7-8 to TRBJ2-7; the D call may be TRBD1 or TRBD2 (7 bases each). The V end lost 5 bases, the J end lost 3 bases, and 17 bases lay between the germline ends. Germline CDR1 reads SGHVS; CDR2 reads FQNEAQ. This CDR3 is built from 15 residues. CDR3 sequence: CASSPQGGGYYEQYF. The CDR3 nucleotides are TGTGCCAGCAGCCCCCAGGGGGGAGGGTACTACGAGCAGTACTTC.

The chain recombines TRBV15 with TRBJ2-7, with D perhaps being TRBD1 or TRBD2 (5 bases each). The germline V and J ends were trimmed by 3 bases and 6 bases, with 18 bases remaining between them. CDR3 length: 15 residues. Germline-derived CDR1 and CDR2 are LNHNV and YYDKDF (reference sequence). The CDR3 protein is CATSRERGLQGEQYF. CDR3 nucleotides: TGTGCCACCAGCAGGGAGCGCGGGCTGCAGGGCGAGCAGTACTTC. The whole variable domain, remainder taken from reference TRBV15 and TRBJ2-7, is DAMVIQNPRYQVTQFGKPVTLSCSQTLNHNVMYWYQQKSSQAPKLLFHYYDKDFNNEADTPDNFQSRRPNTSFCFLDIRSPGLGDTAMYLCATSRERGLQGEQYFGPGTRLTVT.

In its sample, this clonotype was seen many times. The chain recombines TRBV5-1 with TRBJ2-6; no clear D gene. V was trimmed by 1 base and J by 3 bases, leaving 11 bases between them. Per the germline V gene, CDR1 is SGHRS and CDR2 is YFSETQ. The CDR3 is 16 amino acids. The CDR3 loop is CASSLTSGDGANVLTF. The CDR3 DNA follows: TGCGCCAGCAGCTTGACGTCCGGAGATGGGGCCAACGTCCTGACTTTC. The full variable domain, in which reference TRBV5-1 and TRBJ2-6 provide the parts outside the CDR3, is KAGVTQTPRYLIKTRGQQVTLSCSPISGHRSVSWYQQTPGQGLQFLFEYFSETQRNKGNFPGRFSGRQFSNSRSEMNVSTLELGDSALYLCASSLTSGDGANVLTFGAGSRLTVL.

CDR3 bases: TGTGCCAGCAGTTCCGGGACAGAAATTTTCACCGGGGAGCTGTTTTTT. Its protein is CASSSGTEIFTGELFF. The chain joins TRBV12-3 or TRBV12-4 to TRBJ2-2; 7 nucleotides match TRBD1. After removal of 4 bases from V and 4 bases from J, the junction contained 9 bases not matched to a gene. The CDR3 is made up of 16 amino acids.

This chain links TRBV5-8 with TRBJ2-1, with a tentative D call TRBD2 (5 bases). Germline V gene sequence: CDR1 SGHTS, CDR2 YDEGEE. V shed 3 bases and J shed 4 bases, with 11 bases lying between them. The CDR3 has 14 residues. The CDR3: CASSSPSKYNEQFF. The DNA for the CDR3 is TGTGCCAGCAGCTCTCCTAGCAAATACAATGAGCAGTTCTTC.

The chain combines TRBV7-2 with TRBJ2-4; D not certain. CDR3 length: 13 amino acids. The V and J ends lost 2 bases and 8 bases respectively, with 10 bases between them. From germline, CDR1 is SGHTA and CDR2 FQGNSA. CDR3 DNA sequence: TGTGCCAGCAGCTTACGCCCCGAAGACATTCAGTACTTC. This encodes CASSLRPEDIQYF. Combining the CDR3 with reference TRBV7-2 and TRBJ2-4 gives the whole variable domain GAGVSQSPSNKVTEKGKDVELRCDPISGHTALYWYRQSLGQGLEFLIYFQGNSAPDKSGLPSDRFSAERTGGSVSTLTIQRTQQEDSAVYLCASSLRPEDIQYFGAGTRLSVL.

This rearrangement joins TRBV6-2 or TRBV6-3 to TRBJ2-4; 7 nucleotides line up with TRBD2. TRBJ2-7 explains the end of the DNA better; the J call may be wrong. There are 15 residues in the CDR3. From germline, CDR1 is MNHEY and CDR2 SVGEGT. As DNA, the CDR3 is TGTGCCAGCAGTCGGTCCGGCGGGAGTATTAACGAGCAGTACTTC. It codes for CASSRSGGSINEQYF.